The clone carrying this TCR beta chain was detected a few times. The antigen is not known. The CDR3 covers 15 residues. Looked up from germline, CDR1 is KGHSH and CDR2 is LQKENI. The V and J ends lost 5 bases and 3 bases, in that order; junction bases with no gene match: 9. This sample's TCRbeta library carried unique molecular identifier barcodes. TCRdb reprocessed the PCR reads with MiXCR, giving one entry per CDR3 protein. Here the sample spans about 300,000 distinct CDR3 sequences, over 7% being singletons. The data stem from a study of T-cell reconstitution after alpha-beta-depleted transplantation in children. Overall study results and limits: It was surviving recipient T cells and thymic progenitors that gave some patients high TCRbeta diversity at day 60. T-cell counts and diversity at one year post-transplant came mainly from newly produced T cells.

The chain is built from TRBV18 and TRBJ1-2; 7 bases agree with TRBD1. The TCR was taken from a female patient aged 2 to 10 who had a stem cell transplant for Fanconi anemia, so the T cells may come from the graft donor. The sequenced sample was peripheral blood, obtained 360 days after TCRalphabeta/CD19-depleted stem cell transplant. The CDR3 DNA sequence: TGTGCCAGCTCAGACACAGGGGCCAGGGACTATGGCTACACCTTC. It is translated as CASSDTGARDYGYTF. Looking up the rest from reference TRBV18 and TRBJ1-2 gives the full variable domain: NAGVMQNPRHLVRRRGQEARLRCSPMKGHSHVYWYRQLPEEGLKFMVYLQKENIIDESGMPKERFSAEFPKEGPSILRIQQVVRGDSAAYFCASSDTGARDYGYTFGSGTRLTVV.